The T cell receptor (beta chain) described here comes from a study of Tregs in tolerant kidney transplant recipients. Trimming removed 5 bases from V and 2 bases from J; junction bases left unmatched: 2. Per germline, CDR1 SEHNR and CDR2 FQNEAQ (reference sequence). The CDR3 contains 15 residues. This clone was seen a single time. Measured with immunoSEQ multiplex PCR; TCRdb has only the in-frame clones, and not every one. The sample includes 50,000 to 85,000 clones, about nine tenths seen only once; the top ten take 10% to 11%. The rearrangement links TRBV7-9 to TRBJ2-6; 8 positions agree with TRBD1. This receptor was obtained from a human donor who received a combined kidney and bone marrow transplant. The starting material was CD8+ T cells from blood, obtained before the transplant. In DNA, the CDR3 is TGTGCCAGCAGCAGGACAGGGCCTGGGGCCAACGTCCTGACTTTC. Protein: CASSRTGPGANVLTF.